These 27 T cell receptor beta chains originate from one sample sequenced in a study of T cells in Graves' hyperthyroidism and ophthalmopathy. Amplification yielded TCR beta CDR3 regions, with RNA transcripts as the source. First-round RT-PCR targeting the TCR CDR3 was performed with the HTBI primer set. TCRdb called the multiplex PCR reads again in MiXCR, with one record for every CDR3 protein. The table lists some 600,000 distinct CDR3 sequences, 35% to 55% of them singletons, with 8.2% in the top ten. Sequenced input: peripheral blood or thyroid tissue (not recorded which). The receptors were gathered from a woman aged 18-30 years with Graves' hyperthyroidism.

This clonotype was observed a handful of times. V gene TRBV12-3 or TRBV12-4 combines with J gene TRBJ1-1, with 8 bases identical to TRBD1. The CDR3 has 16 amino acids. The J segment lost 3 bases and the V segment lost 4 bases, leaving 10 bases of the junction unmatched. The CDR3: CASSYYPPQGDTEAFF. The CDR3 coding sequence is TGTGCCAGCAGTTACTACCCACCACAGGGGGACACTGAAGCTTTCTTT.

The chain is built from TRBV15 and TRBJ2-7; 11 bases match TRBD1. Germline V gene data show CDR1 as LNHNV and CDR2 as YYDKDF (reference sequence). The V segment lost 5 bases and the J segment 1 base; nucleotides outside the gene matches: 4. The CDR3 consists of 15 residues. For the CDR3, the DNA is TGTGCCACCAGCGGAGGGACAGGGGGTTCCTACGAGCAGTACTTC. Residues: CATSGGTGGSYEQYF.

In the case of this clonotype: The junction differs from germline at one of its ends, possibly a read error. CDR3 bases: TGTGCCGGCAGTTTATCTGAACAGGGGACCAGGTCACCCCTCCACTTT. Encoded protein: CAGSLSEQGTRSPLHF. The gene calls are TRBV27 and TRBJ1-6; 7 bases are shared with TRBD1. Germline assignment: CDR1 MNHEY and CDR2 SMNVEV (reference sequence). The CDR3 is 16 amino acids.

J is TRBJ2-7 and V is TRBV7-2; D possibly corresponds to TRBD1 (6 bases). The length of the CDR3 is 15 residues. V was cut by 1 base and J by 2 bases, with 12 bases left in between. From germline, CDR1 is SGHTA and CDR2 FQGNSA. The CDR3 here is CASSLDQGTTYEQYF. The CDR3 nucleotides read TGTGCCAGCAGCTTAGATCAGGGGACAACCTACGAGCAGTACTTC.

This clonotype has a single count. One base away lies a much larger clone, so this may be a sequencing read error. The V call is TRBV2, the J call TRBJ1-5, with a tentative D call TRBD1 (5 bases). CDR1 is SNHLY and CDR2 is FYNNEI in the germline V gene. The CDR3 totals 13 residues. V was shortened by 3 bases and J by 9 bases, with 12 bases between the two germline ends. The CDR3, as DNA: TGTGCCAGCAGTGAGCAGGGAGGACGGCCCCAGCATTTT. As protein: CASSEQGGRPQHF.

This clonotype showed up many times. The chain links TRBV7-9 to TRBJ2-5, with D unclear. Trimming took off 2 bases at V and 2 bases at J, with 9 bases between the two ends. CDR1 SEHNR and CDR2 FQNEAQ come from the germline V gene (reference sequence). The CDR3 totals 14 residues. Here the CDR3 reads CASSLLTRQETQYF. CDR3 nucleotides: TGTGCCAGCAGCTTACTAACCAGGCAAGAGACCCAGTACTTC. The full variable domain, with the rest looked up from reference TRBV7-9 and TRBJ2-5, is DTGVSQNPRHKITKRGQNVTFRCDPISEHNRLYWYRQTLGQGPEFLTYFQNEAQLEKSRLLSDRFSAERPKGSFSTLEIQRTEQGDSAMYLCASSLLTRQETQYFGPGTRLLVL.

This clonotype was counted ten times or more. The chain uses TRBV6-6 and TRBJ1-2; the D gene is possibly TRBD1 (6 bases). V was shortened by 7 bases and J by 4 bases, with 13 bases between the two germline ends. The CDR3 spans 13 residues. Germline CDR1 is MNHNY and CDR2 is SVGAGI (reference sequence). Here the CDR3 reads CASKGDTGYGYTF. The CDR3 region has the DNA TGTGCCAGCAAGGGGGATACGGGCTATGGCTACACCTTC.

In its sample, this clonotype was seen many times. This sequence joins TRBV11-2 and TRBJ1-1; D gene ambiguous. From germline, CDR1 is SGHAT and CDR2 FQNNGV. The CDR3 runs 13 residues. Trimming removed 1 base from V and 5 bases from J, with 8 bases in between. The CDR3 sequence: CASSLVFGTEAFF. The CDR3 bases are TGTGCCAGCAGCTTAGTCTTTGGGACTGAAGCTTTCTTT.

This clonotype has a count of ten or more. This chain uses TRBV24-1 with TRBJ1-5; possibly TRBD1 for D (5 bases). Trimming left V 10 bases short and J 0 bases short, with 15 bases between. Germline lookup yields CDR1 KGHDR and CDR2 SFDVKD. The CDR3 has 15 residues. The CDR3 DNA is TGTGCCACAAACTGGGGGGGAAATAGCAATCAGCCCCAGCATTTT. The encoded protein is CATNWGGNSNQPQHF.

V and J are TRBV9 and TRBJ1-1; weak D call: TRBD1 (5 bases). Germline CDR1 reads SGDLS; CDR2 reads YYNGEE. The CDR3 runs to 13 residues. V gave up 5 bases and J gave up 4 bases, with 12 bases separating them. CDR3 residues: CASSGGFGTEAFF. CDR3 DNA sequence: TGTGCCAGCAGTGGGGGTTTTGGCACTGAAGCTTTCTTT.

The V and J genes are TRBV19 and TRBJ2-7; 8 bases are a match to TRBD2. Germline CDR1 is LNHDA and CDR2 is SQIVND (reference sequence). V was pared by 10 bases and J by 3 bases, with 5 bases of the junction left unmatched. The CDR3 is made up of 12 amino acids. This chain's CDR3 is CATQSGSYEQYF. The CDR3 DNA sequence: TGTGCCACCCAAAGCGGGAGCTACGAGCAGTACTTC.

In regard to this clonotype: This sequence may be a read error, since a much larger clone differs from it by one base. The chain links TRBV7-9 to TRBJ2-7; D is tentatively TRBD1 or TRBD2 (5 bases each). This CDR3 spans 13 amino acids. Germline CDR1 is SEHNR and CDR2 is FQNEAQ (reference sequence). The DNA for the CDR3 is TGTGCCAGCAGCTGGGACGGATCCTACGAGCAGCACTTC. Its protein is CASSWDGSYEQHF. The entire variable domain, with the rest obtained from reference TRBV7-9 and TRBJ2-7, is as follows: DTGVSQNPRHKITKRGQNVTFRCDPISEHNRLYWYRQTLGQGPEFLTYFQNEAQLEKSRLLSDRFSAERPKGSFSTLEIQRTEQGDSAMYLCASSWDGSYEQHFGPGTRLTVT.

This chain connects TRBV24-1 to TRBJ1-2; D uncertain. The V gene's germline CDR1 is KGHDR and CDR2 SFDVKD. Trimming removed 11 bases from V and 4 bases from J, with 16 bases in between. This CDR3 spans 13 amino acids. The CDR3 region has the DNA TGTGCCAGTAGTATAGCCCGGACCTATGGCTACACCTTC. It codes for CASSIARTYGYTF.

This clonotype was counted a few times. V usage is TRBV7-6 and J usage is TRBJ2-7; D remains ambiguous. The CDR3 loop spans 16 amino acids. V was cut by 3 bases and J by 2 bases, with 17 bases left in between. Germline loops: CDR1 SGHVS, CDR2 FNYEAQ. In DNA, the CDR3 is TGTGCCAGCAGCTTTCATTTGTTGTTGTCCCCCTACGAGCAGTACTTC. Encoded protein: CASSFHLLLSPYEQYF.

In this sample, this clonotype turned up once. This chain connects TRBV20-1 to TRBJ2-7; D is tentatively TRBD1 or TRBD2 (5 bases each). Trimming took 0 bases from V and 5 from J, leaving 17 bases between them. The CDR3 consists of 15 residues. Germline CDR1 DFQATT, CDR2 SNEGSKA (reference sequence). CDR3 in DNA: TGCAGTGCTAGAGATTGGGCAGGGACGAGCGACGAGCAGTACTTC. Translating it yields CSARDWAGTSDEQYF.

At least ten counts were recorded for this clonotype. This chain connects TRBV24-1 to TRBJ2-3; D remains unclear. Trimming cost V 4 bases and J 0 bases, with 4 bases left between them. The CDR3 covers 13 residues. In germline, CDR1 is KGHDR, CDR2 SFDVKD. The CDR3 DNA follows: TGTGCCACCAGTGAGGACAGCACAGATACGCAGTATTTT. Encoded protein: CATSEDSTDTQYF.

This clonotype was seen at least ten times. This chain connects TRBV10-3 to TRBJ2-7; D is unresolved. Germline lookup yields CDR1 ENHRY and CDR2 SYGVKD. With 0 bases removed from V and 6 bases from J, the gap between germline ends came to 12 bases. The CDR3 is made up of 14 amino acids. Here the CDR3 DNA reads TGTGCCATCAGTGAGTCATACGCGGCGGCCGAGCAGTACTTC. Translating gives CAISESYAAAEQYF.

CDR3 loop: CATRTGDLYEQYF. DNA of the CDR3: TGTGCTACCAGGACAGGGGACCTTTACGAGCAGTACTTC. The V and J genes are TRBV2 and TRBJ2-7; 9 bases line up with TRBD1. Germline values: CDR1 SNHLY, CDR2 FYNNEI. This CDR3 has 13 amino acids. The whole variable domain, remainder taken from reference TRBV2 and TRBJ2-7, is EPEVTQTPSHQVTQMGQEVILRCVPISNHLYFYWYRQILGQKVEFLVSFYNNEISEKSEIFDDQFSVERPDGSNFTLKIRSTKLEDSAMYFCATRTGDLYEQYFGPGTRLTVT.

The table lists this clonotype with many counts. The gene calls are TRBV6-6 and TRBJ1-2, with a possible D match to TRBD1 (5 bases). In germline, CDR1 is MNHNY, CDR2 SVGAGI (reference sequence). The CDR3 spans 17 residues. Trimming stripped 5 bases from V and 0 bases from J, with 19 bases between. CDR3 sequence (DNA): TGTGCCAGCAGTAGACACGGTACAGGTCCCTCTAACTATGGCTACACCTTC. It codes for CASSRHGTGPSNYGYTF.

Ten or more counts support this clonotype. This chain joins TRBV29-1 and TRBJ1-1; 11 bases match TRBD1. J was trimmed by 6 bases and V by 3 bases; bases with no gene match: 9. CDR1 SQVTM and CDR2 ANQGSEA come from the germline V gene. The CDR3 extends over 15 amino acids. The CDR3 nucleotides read TGCAGCGTTGACCGGGGACAGGGGGGAGGCGCTGAAGCTTTCTTT. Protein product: CSVDRGQGGGAEAFF. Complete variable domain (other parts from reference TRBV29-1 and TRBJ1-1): SAVISQKPSRDICQRGTSLTIQCQVDSQVTMMFWYRQQPGQSLTLIATANQGSEATYESGFVIDKFPISRPNLTFSTLTVSNMSPEDSSIYLCSVDRGQGGGAEAFFGQGTRLTVV.

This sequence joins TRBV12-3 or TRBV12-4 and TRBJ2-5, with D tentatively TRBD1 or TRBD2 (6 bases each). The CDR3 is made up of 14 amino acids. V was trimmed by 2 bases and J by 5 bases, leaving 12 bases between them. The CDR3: CASSLPRGLETQYF. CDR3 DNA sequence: TGTGCCAGCAGTTTACCCCGGGGGCTTGAGACCCAGTACTTC.

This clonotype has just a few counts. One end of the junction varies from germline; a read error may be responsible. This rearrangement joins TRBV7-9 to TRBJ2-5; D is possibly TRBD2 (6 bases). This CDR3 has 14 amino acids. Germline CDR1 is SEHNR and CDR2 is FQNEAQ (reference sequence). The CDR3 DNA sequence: TGCGCCAGCAGCCAAGGACTAACCCGGGGGACCCAGTACTTC. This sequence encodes CASSQGLTRGTQYF.

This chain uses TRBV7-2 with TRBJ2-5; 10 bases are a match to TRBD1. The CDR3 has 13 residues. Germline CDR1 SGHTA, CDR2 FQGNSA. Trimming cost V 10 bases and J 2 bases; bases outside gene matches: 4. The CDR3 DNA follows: TGTGCCACCGGACAGGGGGGACAAGAGACCCAGTACTTC. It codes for CATGQGGQETQYF.

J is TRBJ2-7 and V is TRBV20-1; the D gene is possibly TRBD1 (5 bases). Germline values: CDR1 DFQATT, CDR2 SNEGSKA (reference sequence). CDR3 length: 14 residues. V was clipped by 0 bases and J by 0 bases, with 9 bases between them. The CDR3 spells CSAREQASSYEQYF. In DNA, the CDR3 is TGCAGTGCTAGAGAACAGGCGAGCTCCTACGAGCAGTACTTC.

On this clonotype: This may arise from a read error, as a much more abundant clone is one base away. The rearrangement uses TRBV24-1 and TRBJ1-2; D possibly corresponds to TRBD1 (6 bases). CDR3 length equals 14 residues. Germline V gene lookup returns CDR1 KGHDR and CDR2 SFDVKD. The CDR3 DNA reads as TGTGTCACCAGTGATGATTCAGGGGTCTATGGCTACACCTTC. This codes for CVTSDDSGVYGYTF.

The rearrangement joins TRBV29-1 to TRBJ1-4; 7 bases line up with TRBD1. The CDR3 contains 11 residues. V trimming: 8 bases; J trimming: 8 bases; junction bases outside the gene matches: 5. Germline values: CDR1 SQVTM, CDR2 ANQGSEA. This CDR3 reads CSLQGWEKLFF. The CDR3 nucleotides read TGCAGCTTACAGGGGTGGGAAAAACTGTTTTTT. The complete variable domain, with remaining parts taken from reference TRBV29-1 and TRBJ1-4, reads SAVISQKPSRDICQRGTSLTIQCQVDSQVTMMFWYRQQPGQSLTLIATANQGSEATYESGFVIDKFPISRPNLTFSTLTVSNMSPEDSSIYLCSLQGWEKLFFGSGTQLSVL.

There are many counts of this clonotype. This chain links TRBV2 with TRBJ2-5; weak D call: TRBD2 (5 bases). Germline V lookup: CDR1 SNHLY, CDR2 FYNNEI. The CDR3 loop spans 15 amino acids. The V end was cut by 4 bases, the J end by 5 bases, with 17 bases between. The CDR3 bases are TGTGCCAGCAGTGTAACGGACTTCCAACGGGAGACCCAGTACTTC. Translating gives CASSVTDFQRETQYF.